The 11 T cell receptor beta chains below all came from one sample that was sequenced in a study of cytomegalovirus exposure and HLA in healthy donors. PCR employed 60 Vbeta and 13 Jbeta primers. Profiling relied on immunoSEQ multiplex PCR, and the TCRdb table lists in-frame clones only, not all of them. This sample has some 130,000 clones, with around 79% found just once. The sequenced material came from PBMCs. Receptor source: a male donor in good health and CMV-seronegative.

The chain couples TRBV6-5 to TRBJ2-7; D perhaps matches TRBD2 (7 bases). Germline V CDR1 and CDR2: MNHEY, SVGAGI. Trimming removed 6 bases from V and 0 bases from J, with 15 bases in between. The CDR3 totals 15 residues. The CDR3 sequence is CASRIREGVSYEQYF. DNA for the CDR3: TGTGCCAGCAGGATCAGGGAGGGGGTCTCCTACGAGCAGTACTTC.

This clone turned up a few times. The genes are TRBV2 and TRBJ1-2; tentative D call: TRBD1 (5 bases). The V gene lost 0 bases and the J gene lost 2 bases, with 13 bases spanning the gap. This CDR3 region has 16 residues. CDR1 is SNHLY and CDR2 is FYNNEI in the germline V gene. The CDR3 reads CASSEAGGGLNYGYTF. The CDR3 DNA sequence: TGTGCCAGCAGTGAAGCGGGGGGAGGCCTGAACTATGGCTACACCTTC. Complete variable domain (other parts from reference TRBV2 and TRBJ1-2): EPEVTQTPSHQVTQMGQEVILRCVPISNHLYFYWYRQILGQKVEFLVSFYNNEISEKSEIFDDQFSVERPDGSNFTLKIRSTKLEDSAMYFCASSEAGGGLNYGYTFGSGTRLTVV.

The gene calls are TRBV7-9 and TRBJ1-1; D gene unclear. The germline V gene encodes CDR1 SEHNR and CDR2 FQNEAQ (reference sequence). This CDR3 contains 12 residues. V lost 3 bases and J 2 bases, leaving 4 bases between the germline ends. CDR3 region: CASSFKNTEAFF. In nucleotides, the CDR3 is TGTGCCAGCAGCTTCAAAAACACTGAAGCTTTCTTT.

The rearrangement links TRBV7-3 to TRBJ2-4, with TRBD2 identical over 12 bases. V trimming: 7 bases; J trimming: 13 bases; junction bases outside the gene matches: 8. Per the germline V gene, CDR1 is SGHTA and CDR2 is FQGTGA. The CDR3 is made up of 13 amino acids. The chain's CDR3 is CASTVLAGGPQYF. CDR3 nucleotide sequence: TGTGCCAGCACCGTCCTAGCGGGGGGGCCCCAGTACTTC.

J is TRBJ2-3 and V is TRBV9; TRBD2 matches at 7 bases. This CDR3 is 14 amino acids long. CDR1 is SGDLS, CDR2 YYNGEE, per germline. V dropped 4 bases and J dropped 3; count of bases not matched to a gene: 5. In DNA, the CDR3 is TGTGCCAGCAGCATCCAGGGAGGGACAGATACGCAGTATTTT. Translation gives CASSIQGGTDTQYF.

The V and J genes are TRBV6-1 and TRBJ2-7; a weak D match, TRBD1 (6 bases). Germline V gives CDR1 MNHNS, CDR2 SASEGT. There are 13 residues in the CDR3. V shed 4 bases and J shed 6 bases, with 13 bases lying between them. CDR3 sequence (DNA): TGTGCCAGCAGTGTTTTTCAGGGGATCGAGCAGTACTTC. This codes for CASSVFQGIEQYF.

The chain has TRBV6-1 and TRBJ2-7; 12 bases align to TRBD2. Germline loops: CDR1 MNHNS, CDR2 SASEGT. The CDR3 covers 13 residues. V shed 8 bases, J shed 5 bases, and the junction held 4 bases outside the gene matches. This chain's CDR3 is CASLTSGRNEQYF. CDR3 in DNA: TGTGCCAGCCTGACTAGCGGGAGAAACGAGCAGTACTTC.

V is TRBV27 and J is TRBJ1-2; tentative D call: TRBD1 (5 bases). Germline V lookup: CDR1 MNHEY, CDR2 SMNVEV (reference sequence). This CDR3 has 15 residues. With 7 bases removed from V and 7 bases from J, the gap between germline ends came to 22 bases. The CDR3: CASTLSGFIGGGYTF. For the CDR3, the DNA is TGTGCCAGCACCCTCTCAGGGTTTATCGGCGGTGGCTACACCTTC.

The rearrangement joins TRBV7-2 to TRBJ2-3, with D possibly TRBD2 on 7 matching bases. The CDR3 is made up of 16 amino acids. With 8 bases removed from V and 2 bases from J, the gap between germline ends came to 20 bases. The germline CDR1 and CDR2 sequences are SGHTA and FQGNSA. The CDR3 nucleotides read TGTGCCAGCTTCCCGAAGGGGGGGCGTCTCACAGATACGCAGTATTTT. This codes for CASFPKGGRLTDTQYF.

The V call is TRBV11-3, the J call TRBJ1-1; D is undetermined. Trimming stripped 5 bases from V and 2 bases from J, with 9 bases between. This CDR3 region has 13 residues. From germline, CDR1 is SGHNT and CDR2 YENEEA. The CDR3 region is CASSDTVNTEAFF. CDR3 nucleotide sequence: TGTGCCAGCAGCGATACAGTAAACACTGAAGCTTTCTTT.

The chain uses TRBV7-9 and TRBJ1-4; no clear D. Germline V gene data show CDR1 as SEHNR and CDR2 as FQNEAQ (reference sequence). This CDR3 has 12 amino acids. The V and J ends lost 1 base and 8 bases respectively, with 5 bases between them. CDR3 sequence: CASSLVREKLFF. The CDR3 nucleotides are TGTGCCAGCAGCTTAGTGCGGGAAAAACTGTTTTTT. The whole variable domain, remainder taken from reference TRBV7-9 and TRBJ1-4, is DTGVSQNPRHKITKRGQNVTFRCDPISEHNRLYWYRQTLGQGPEFLTYFQNEAQLEKSRLLSDRFSAERPKGSFSTLEIQRTEQGDSAMYLCASSLVREKLFFGSGTQLSVL.